Below are 4 T cell receptor beta chains sequenced from a single sample in a study. Tregs were sorted as CD4+CD25+CD127-/low cells. One entry per CDR3 protein results from TCRdb running MiXCR on the 5' RACE reads. Of more than 55,000 distinct CDR3 sequences listed, less than 25% are singletons. The sequenced sample was tumor-infiltrating Tregs sorted from the breast tumor. These receptors were collected from a female donor with breast cancer.

CDR3: CASSLFGTSGRDEQFF. The CDR3 region has the DNA TGCGCCAGCAGCTTGTTCGGGACTAGCGGGAGGGATGAGCAGTTCTTC. The chain is built from TRBV5-1 and TRBJ2-1, with 16 bases lining up with TRBD2. After removal of 1 base from V and 8 bases from J, the junction contained 3 bases not matched to a gene. The CDR3 is 16 amino acids. Germline loops: CDR1 SGHRS, CDR2 YFSETQ.

Many counts were recorded for this clonotype. The chain couples TRBV12-3 or TRBV12-4 to TRBJ1-1; D remains unclear. The CDR3 is 13 residues long. V lost 2 bases and J 3 bases, leaving 7 bases between the germline ends. DNA for the CDR3: TGTGCCAGCAGTTTATCGGAGTACACTGAAGCTTTCTTT. It encodes CASSLSEYTEAFF.

The genes are TRBV12-3 or TRBV12-4 and TRBJ2-1; no clear D gene. V lost 3 bases and J lost 8, with 5 bases in between. The CDR3 loop spans 11 amino acids. The CDR3 here is CASSLGYEQFF. The CDR3 DNA reads TGTGCCAGCAGTTTGGGATATGAGCAGTTCTTC.

This clonotype was picked up a small number of times. V and J are TRBV20-1 and TRBJ2-5; D possibly corresponds to TRBD2 (6 bases). The CDR3 sequence is 14 residues long. V was pared by 5 bases and J by 7 bases, with 20 bases between. Germline V gene data show CDR1 as DFQATT and CDR2 as SNEGSKA (reference sequence). CDR3 sequence reads: CSAQLASGRGTQYF. The CDR3 DNA is TGCAGTGCTCAACTAGCTAGTGGGCGCGGGACCCAGTACTTC.